Listed below are T cell receptor beta chains from one sample, sequenced in a study of CD8+ T cells in alopecia areata. Method: immunoSEQ multiplex PCR; TCRdb's copy keeps in-frame clones and lacks some. The sample gives 110,000 or so clones, approximately 58% of which show up once; 2.5% to 3.5% is in the top ten. Sequencing was carried out using CD4+ T cells sorted from blood. These receptors all stem from a human donor in good health. The CDR3 runs from the conserved cysteine through the conserved F or W. Each record gives: J gene, V gene, D gene, clone size, CDR3 protein, CDR3 DNA. A D gene is named only where the DNA matches it firmly. For some rows the clone size is stated as once, few or many, or as a class when expanded; others skip it.

J gene: TRBJ2-1
V gene: TRBV2
D gene: TRBD2
clone size: -
CDR3 protein: CASSEDVGGVSEQFF
CDR3 DNA: TGTGCCAGCAGTGAAGACGTCGGGGGGGTCAGTGAGCAGTTCTTC

J gene: TRBJ2-7
V gene: TRBV29-1
D gene: -
clone size: -
CDR3 protein: CSVVLQGSYEQYF
CDR3 DNA: TGCAGCGTTGTTTTACAGGGCTCCTACGAGCAGTACTTC

J gene: TRBJ1-2
V gene: TRBV1
D gene: -
clone size: few
CDR3 protein: CTSSQDRGRGIYYGYTF
CDR3 DNA: TGCACCAGCAGCCAAGATCGGGGCAGGGGAATTTACTATGGCTACACCTTC

J gene: TRBJ2-3
V gene: TRBV7-2
D gene: TRBD2
clone size: -
CDR3 protein: CASRKAGAGDTQYF
CDR3 DNA: TGTGCCAGCAGGAAAGCGGGGGCGGGGGATACGCAGTATTTT

J gene: TRBJ2-5
V gene: TRBV5-1
D gene: -
clone size: -
CDR3 protein: CASSRTGQSQETQYF
CDR3 DNA: TGCGCCAGCAGCCGCACAGGACAGAGCCAAGAGACCCAGTACTTC

J gene: TRBJ1-1
V gene: TRBV5-1
D gene: -
clone size: -
CDR3 protein: CASSLGQRNTEAFF
CDR3 DNA: TGCGCCAGCAGCTTGGGACAGAGGAACACTGAAGCTTTCTTT

J gene: TRBJ2-4
V gene: TRBV29-1
D gene: -
clone size: few
CDR3 protein: CSVEVSWGRAKNIQYF
CDR3 DNA: TGCAGCGTTGAGGTTTCTTGGGGGCGAGCCAAAAACATTCAGTACTTC

J gene: TRBJ1-1
V gene: TRBV27
D gene: -
clone size: -
CDR3 protein: CASSLSARWGTEAFF
CDR3 DNA: TGTGCCAGCAGTTTATCAGCCAGGTGGGGCACTGAAGCTTTCTTT

J gene: TRBJ1-6
V gene: TRBV6-5
D gene: TRBD1
clone size: -
CDR3 protein: CAAGTGDSPLHF
CDR3 DNA: TGTGCCGCCGGGACAGGCGATTCACCCCTCCACTTT

J gene: TRBJ2-7
V gene: TRBV20-1
D gene: TRBD1
clone size: -
CDR3 protein: CSARTGSEQYF
CDR3 DNA: TGCAGTGCTAGGACAGGGAGCGAGCAGTACTTC

J gene: TRBJ1-1
V gene: TRBV7-2
D gene: -
clone size: -
CDR3 protein: CAYGSEAFF
CDR3 DNA: TGTGCCTACGGCAGTGAAGCTTTCTTT

J gene: TRBJ2-7
V gene: TRBV7-9
D gene: TRBD1
clone size: -
CDR3 protein: CASSHTGGEQYF
CDR3 DNA: TGTGCCAGCAGCCATACAGGGGGCGAGCAGTACTTC

J gene: TRBJ2-5
V gene: TRBV2
D gene: -
clone size: few
CDR3 protein: CASSKGEETQYF
CDR3 DNA: TGTGCCAGCAGTAAAGGGGAGGAGACCCAGTACTTC

J gene: TRBJ2-6
V gene: TRBV7-9
D gene: -
clone size: -
CDR3 protein: CASTPSAIGANVLTF
CDR3 DNA: TGTGCCAGCACCCCCAGCGCAATTGGGGCCAACGTCCTGACTTTC

J gene: TRBJ2-2
V gene: TRBV5-4
D gene: TRBD1
clone size: -
CDR3 protein: CASSPRQGGNTGELFF
CDR3 DNA: TGTGCCAGCAGCCCCCGACAGGGTGGAAACACCGGGGAGCTGTTTTTT

J gene: TRBJ2-1
V gene: TRBV2
D gene: TRBD2
clone size: -
CDR3 protein: CASRAERGGSINEQFF
CDR3 DNA: TGTGCCAGCAGAGCCGAGCGGGGGGGTTCGATCAATGAGCAGTTCTTC

J gene: TRBJ2-3
V gene: TRBV5-1
D gene: TRBD1
clone size: once
CDR3 protein: CASSARTGGLRDTQYF
CDR3 DNA: TGCGCCAGCAGCGCCCGGACAGGGGGCCTGAGAGATACGCAGTATTTT

J gene: TRBJ1-4
V gene: TRBV4-1
D gene: -
clone size: -
CDR3 protein: CASSQDASGNEKLFF
CDR3 DNA: TGCGCCAGCAGCCAAGATGCAAGTGGCAATGAAAAACTGTTTTTT

J gene: TRBJ2-3
V gene: TRBV5-1
D gene: -
clone size: -
CDR3 protein: CASSEIGGTDTQYF
CDR3 DNA: TGCGCCAGCAGCGAGATAGGGGGCACAGATACGCAGTATTTT

J gene: TRBJ2-5
V gene: TRBV6-5
D gene: TRBD1
clone size: -
CDR3 protein: CASSYEQGETQYF
CDR3 DNA: TGTGCCAGCAGTTATGAACAGGGGGAGACCCAGTACTTC

J gene: TRBJ1-6
V gene: TRBV19
D gene: TRBD1
clone size: few
CDR3 protein: CASSKGQNNSPLHF
CDR3 DNA: TGTGCCAGTAGTAAGGGACAGAATAATTCACCCCTCCACTTT

J gene: TRBJ1-1
V gene: TRBV5-1
D gene: -
clone size: -
CDR3 protein: CASSRAGTEAFF
CDR3 DNA: TGCGCCAGCAGCAGGGCGGGGACTGAAGCTTTCTTT

J gene: TRBJ2-2
V gene: TRBV12-5
D gene: TRBD1
clone size: -
CDR3 protein: CASGLLDRGPGELFF
CDR3 DNA: TGTGCTAGTGGTTTGTTGGACAGGGGGCCCGGGGAGCTGTTTTTT

J gene: TRBJ1-1
V gene: TRBV2
D gene: -
clone size: few
CDR3 protein: CATRIERDITEAFF
CDR3 DNA: TGTGCCACCCGAATTGAACGGGACATCACTGAAGCTTTCTTT